These 11 T cell receptor beta chains originate from one sample sequenced in a study of low-dose radiotherapy and immunotherapy resistance in tumors. Time point defined: after trial treatment. Treatment here: LDRT plus nivolumab, ipilimumab, low-dose cyclophosphamide and aspirin (RACIN trial). Primers targeting TRAV and TRBV primed first-strand cDNA, covering alpha and beta chains. With a V-primer adapter and a constant-region primer, TCRs were amplified for about 20 PCR cycles. TCRdb recomputed calls from the reads with MiXCR, one row per CDR3 protein. The data hold 80,000 or so distinct CDR3 sequences, with under 20% observed a single time. Sequencing used PBMCs, obtained after low-dose radiotherapy plus immunotherapy. These TCRs come from a male donor with prostate cancer.

V and J are TRBV28 and TRBJ1-1; D unresolved. The CDR3 is 14 amino acids. Germline V lookup: CDR1 MDHEN, CDR2 SYDVKM. Trimming stripped 1 base from V and 10 bases from J, with 16 bases between. The CDR3, as DNA: TGTGCCAGCAGTTTATCTGTGTTAAGGGCAGGAGCTTTCTTT. It codes for CASSLSVLRAGAFF.

This clonotype has a count of ten or more. The chain combines TRBV6-8 with TRBJ2-7; 8 bases agree with TRBD2. Looked up from germline, CDR1 is MNHGY and CDR2 is SAAAGT. V dropped 6 bases and J dropped 7; count of bases not matched to a gene: 2. The CDR3 extends over 11 amino acids. CDR3 bases: TGTGCCAGCAGCCGCGGGGGGGAGCAGTACTTC. It encodes CASSRGGEQYF.

This clonotype was seen at least ten times. This chain links TRBV2 with TRBJ1-1; D is unclear. Germline assignment: CDR1 SNHLY and CDR2 FYNNEI. The ends were cut back, 1 base at V and 7 bases at J, with 7 bases in the middle. This CDR3 region has 12 residues. Written as DNA, the CDR3 is TGTGCCAGCAGTGAAGGTGGGATTGAAGCTTTCTTT. Translating it yields CASSEGGIEAFF. The full variable domain, completed using reference TRBV2 and TRBJ1-1, is EPEVTQTPSHQVTQMGQEVILRCVPISNHLYFYWYRQILGQKVEFLVSFYNNEISEKSEIFDDQFSVERPDGSNFTLKIRSTKLEDSAMYFCASSEGGIEAFFGQGTRLTVV.

This clonotype was found a few times. The chain is built from TRBV23-1 and TRBJ2-6; D is perhaps TRBD1 or TRBD2 (6 bases each). TRBV23-1 is an open reading frame, and its role is uncertain. Trimming stripped 2 bases from V and 2 bases from J, with 10 bases between. CDR3 length: 16 amino acids. CDR3 residues: CASSQRGATGANVLTF. The CDR3, as DNA: TGCGCCAGCAGTCAAAGGGGGGCCACTGGGGCCAACGTCCTGACTTTC.

Points on this clonotype: It is likely a read error: a sequence one base away is far more abundant. The CDR3 protein is CASSPLGEATYEQFF. The CDR3 nucleotides are TGTGCCAGCAGCCCCCTGGGGGAGGCAACCTACGAGCAGTTCTTC. V gene TRBV4-2 combines with J gene TRBJ2-1, with a possible D match to TRBD2 (6 bases). CDR3 length: 15 residues. Germline lookup yields CDR1 LGHNA and CDR2 YNFKEQ. V dropped 4 bases and J dropped 10 bases, with 20 bases sitting between them.

This clonotype came up many times. The CDR3 DNA reads as TGTGCCAGCAGTGACAGACAGGGTCTTTATAATTCACCCCTCCACTTT. This encodes CASSDRQGLYNSPLHF. The chain employs TRBV2 and TRBJ1-6; 7 bases match TRBD1. Germline-derived CDR1 and CDR2 are SNHLY and FYNNEI. The CDR3 runs 16 residues. V trimming: 3 bases; J trimming: 4 bases; junction bases outside the gene matches: 6.

There are many counts of this clonotype. The V gene is TRBV4-1, the J gene TRBJ1-5; TRBD1 agrees at 8 bases. J lost 6 bases, V lost 0 bases, and 10 bases had no gene match. The CDR3 consists of 17 residues. Germline V CDR1 and CDR2: MGHRA, YSYEKL. CDR3 in DNA: TGCGCCAGCAGCCAAGAACCGCAATCAGGGGGCGGTCAGCCCCAGCATTTT. It codes for CASSQEPQSGGGQPQHF.

The sample holds many counts of this clonotype. The chain joins TRBV30 to TRBJ2-3; 9 bases align to TRBD2. The CDR3 contains 16 residues. The germline gives CDR1 GTSNPN, CDR2 SVGIG (reference sequence). J gave up 5 bases and V 3 bases, and 12 bases lay outside the gene matches. The CDR3 loop is CAWRISGSGRRDTQYF. DNA of the CDR3: TGTGCCTGGAGGATTAGCGGGAGTGGAAGGAGAGATACGCAGTATTTT.

The sample holds many counts of this clonotype. The rearrangement joins TRBV7-2 to TRBJ1-1; 7 positions match TRBD1. CDR1 is SGHTA and CDR2 is FQGNSA in the germline V gene. V trimming: 4 bases; J trimming: 1 base; junction bases outside the gene matches: 6. The CDR3 is 15 residues long. CDR3 DNA: TGTGCCAGCAGCTCGGGACAGTCCGGGAACACTGAAGCTTTCTTT. Its translation is CASSSGQSGNTEAFF.

This clonotype was detected only a few times. V is TRBV7-9 and J is TRBJ1-1; D unresolved. With 3 bases removed from V and 0 bases from J, the gap between germline ends came to 8 bases. The CDR3 sequence is 14 residues long. Looked up from germline, CDR1 is SEHNR and CDR2 is FQNEAQ (reference sequence). The CDR3 reads CASSFTTLNTEAFF. The CDR3 coding sequence is TGTGCCAGCAGCTTTACAACGCTGAACACTGAAGCTTTCTTT.

Regarding this clonotype: This probably arose from a read error, given a far larger clone one base away. V usage is TRBV28 and J usage is TRBJ2-7; 10 bases agree with TRBD2. CDR1 is MDHEN, CDR2 SYDVKM, per germline. The CDR3 has 14 residues. V lost 8 bases to trimming and J lost 7 bases; unmatched junction nucleotides: 11. Here the CDR3 reads CASVRASGRSEQYF. The CDR3 nucleotides read TGTGCCAGCGTCCGAGCTAGCGGGAGAAGTGAGCAGTACTTC.